This T cell receptor (beta chain) was captured in a study of blood T cell repertoires in COVID-19. The wider study: COVID-19 samples, acute and convalescent, were from the United States, Italy and Spain.

Profiling relied on immunoSEQ multiplex PCR, and the TCRdb table lists in-frame clones only, not all of them. The profile shows 200,000 to 250,000 clones, about 90% of them singletons. Trimming took off 3 bases at V and 6 bases at J, with 12 bases between the two ends. Germline V gene lookup returns CDR1 SGHRS and CDR2 YFSETQ. The CDR3 sequence is 13 residues long. This clone was detected once. Enrollees, about 18 to 89 years old, lived in 20 to 25 US areas. The study assigned cohorts using participant-reported clinical history. Recovery meant two consecutive negative NP/OP PCR tests, professional clearance, or resolved symptoms.

What was sequenced was PBMCs or T cells enriched from blood (not recorded which). The TCR originated in a man between 25 and 39 years old who had recovered from COVID-19. This chain connects TRBV5-1 to TRBJ1-2; no firm D call. The CDR3 reads CASSSPDLDGYTF. The CDR3 DNA follows: TGCGCCAGCAGCTCCCCAGACTTAGATGGCTACACCTTC.